This T cell receptor beta chain was captured by sequencing in a study of T cells in Graves' hyperthyroidism and ophthalmopathy (dated by TCRdb to the late 2010s). As for the study more broadly: Peripheral blood was sampled at the time of initial diagnosis, prior to any treatment. A discovery cohort of about a hundred patients, about 40 with Graves' ophthalmopathy and under 60 with stable Graves' hyperthyroidism, was used to find distinguishing TCR V-J signatures. In addition, the study compared T-cell repertoires in thyroid tissue and in blood from roughly six Graves' hyperthyroidism patients. Once sampling was done, hyperthyroidism patients were given methimazole at a starting dose of 30 mg daily, whereas ophthalmopathy patients were given high-dose intravenous methylprednisolone. The approximately 98 discovery patients were randomly divided into training and test sets at a 7:3 ratio. The paper describes TCR Vbeta CDR3 sequencing of 120 to 150 peripheral blood samples, made up of 43 ophthalmopathy patients, around 78 hyperthyroidism patients and roughly 17 progressor patients. Prospective prediction of ophthalmopathy was tested in an independent validation cohort consisting of fewer than 20 hyperthyroidism patients and more than 15 patients who later progressed to ophthalmopathy.

In its sample, this clonotype was seen many times. The antigen it recognizes is unknown. It has no much larger one-base neighbor in the sample; base qualities were not kept. The TCR beta CDR3 regions were amplified from the RNA transcripts. The TCR CDR3 was subjected to a first round of RT-PCR using the HTBI primer set and the Qiagen OneStep RT-PCR kit. A second multiplex PCR round built the libraries, followed by size selection and purification. The libraries were sequenced on an Illumina HiSeq2000 using paired-end 100 bp reads. In the original analysis: SOAPnuke was used to process the raw data, throwing out any read that contained adapters or uncalled bases, had a mean Phred below 15, or lacked an exact constant-primer or identifier match. COPE v1.2.5 was used to merge high-quality paired reads, and clonotypes were defined as unique nucleotide sequences. Clonotypes were aligned to IMGT TRBV, TRBD and TRBJ reference segments using MiTCR v1.1. The analysis included only V-J combinations with a frequency above 0.0001, which together covered around 99% of the repertoires. The TCS score was defined as F50 (clonal expansion) divided by E x V (chaos), with BLOSUM62-based TCRdist calculated between CDR3 peptides within each V-J. Welch's t-statistics and random forest reduced fewer than 550 V-J features to under 15, which were used in a naive Bayes classifier (R e1071). TCRdb trimmed public reads at Q25 via fastp, called clones via MiXCR and kept in-frame beta chains. Entries that share a CDR3 protein sequence are merged under the most common genes and DNA. TCRdb's processing, not the study's, gives the V and J calls here. The sample table contains about 520,000 distinct CDR3 sequences; only one count was recorded for roughly a quarter of them. Approximately 11% of the sample goes to the ten largest clones.

For this chain, trimming is 4 bases at the V end and 3 bases at the J end, and the number of junction bases without a gene match is 5. Taken from cysteine to phenylalanine, the CDR3 has 14 residues. This entry keeps only the CDR3 DNA: 42 bases, framed from base 1. Per the germline V gene, MNHNS is the CDR1 and SASEGT is the CDR2. Ophthalmopathy patients had moderately to severely active disease, Clinical Activity Score of at least 3, NOSPECS grade of at least 4, and duration under 3 months. The study excluded patients with uncontrolled infections, other autoimmune diseases, pregnancy or lactation. Diagnoses were based on clinical symptoms, serum thyroxine and TRAb, thyroid ultrasound and orbital computed tomography. PBMCs were separated from 8 to 10 ml of fresh peripheral blood using Ficoll-Paque density gradient centrifugation. Total RNA was extracted with Trizol reagent, and quality was checked on an Agilent 2100 Bioanalyzer.

Findings and caveats that apply to the study as a whole: Blood samples also contained most of the expanded thyroid clonotypes (frequency above 0.001), which suggests that blood repertoires may reflect thyroid immune responses. In validation, the model predicted progression to ophthalmopathy a median of roughly 6.1 months before onset, with roughly 70% sensitivity and 72.22% specificity. No statistical method was used to set the sample size in advance, and investigators knew the group allocation. Ophthalmopathy was separated from stable hyperthyroidism by a 13 V-J signature model, with around 90% sensitivity and roughly 84% specificity obtained in cross-validation and 80%/75% obtained in testing.

This TCR was recovered from a woman aged 30 to 39 with Graves' ophthalmopathy. The chain employs TRBV6-1 and TRBJ1-2; 7 central nucleotides agree with TRBD1. Sequencing was carried out using blood. The DNA sequence is given as TGTGCCAGCAGTGTTACAGGGGAACACTATGGCTACACCTTC. It translates as CASSVTGEHYGYTF.